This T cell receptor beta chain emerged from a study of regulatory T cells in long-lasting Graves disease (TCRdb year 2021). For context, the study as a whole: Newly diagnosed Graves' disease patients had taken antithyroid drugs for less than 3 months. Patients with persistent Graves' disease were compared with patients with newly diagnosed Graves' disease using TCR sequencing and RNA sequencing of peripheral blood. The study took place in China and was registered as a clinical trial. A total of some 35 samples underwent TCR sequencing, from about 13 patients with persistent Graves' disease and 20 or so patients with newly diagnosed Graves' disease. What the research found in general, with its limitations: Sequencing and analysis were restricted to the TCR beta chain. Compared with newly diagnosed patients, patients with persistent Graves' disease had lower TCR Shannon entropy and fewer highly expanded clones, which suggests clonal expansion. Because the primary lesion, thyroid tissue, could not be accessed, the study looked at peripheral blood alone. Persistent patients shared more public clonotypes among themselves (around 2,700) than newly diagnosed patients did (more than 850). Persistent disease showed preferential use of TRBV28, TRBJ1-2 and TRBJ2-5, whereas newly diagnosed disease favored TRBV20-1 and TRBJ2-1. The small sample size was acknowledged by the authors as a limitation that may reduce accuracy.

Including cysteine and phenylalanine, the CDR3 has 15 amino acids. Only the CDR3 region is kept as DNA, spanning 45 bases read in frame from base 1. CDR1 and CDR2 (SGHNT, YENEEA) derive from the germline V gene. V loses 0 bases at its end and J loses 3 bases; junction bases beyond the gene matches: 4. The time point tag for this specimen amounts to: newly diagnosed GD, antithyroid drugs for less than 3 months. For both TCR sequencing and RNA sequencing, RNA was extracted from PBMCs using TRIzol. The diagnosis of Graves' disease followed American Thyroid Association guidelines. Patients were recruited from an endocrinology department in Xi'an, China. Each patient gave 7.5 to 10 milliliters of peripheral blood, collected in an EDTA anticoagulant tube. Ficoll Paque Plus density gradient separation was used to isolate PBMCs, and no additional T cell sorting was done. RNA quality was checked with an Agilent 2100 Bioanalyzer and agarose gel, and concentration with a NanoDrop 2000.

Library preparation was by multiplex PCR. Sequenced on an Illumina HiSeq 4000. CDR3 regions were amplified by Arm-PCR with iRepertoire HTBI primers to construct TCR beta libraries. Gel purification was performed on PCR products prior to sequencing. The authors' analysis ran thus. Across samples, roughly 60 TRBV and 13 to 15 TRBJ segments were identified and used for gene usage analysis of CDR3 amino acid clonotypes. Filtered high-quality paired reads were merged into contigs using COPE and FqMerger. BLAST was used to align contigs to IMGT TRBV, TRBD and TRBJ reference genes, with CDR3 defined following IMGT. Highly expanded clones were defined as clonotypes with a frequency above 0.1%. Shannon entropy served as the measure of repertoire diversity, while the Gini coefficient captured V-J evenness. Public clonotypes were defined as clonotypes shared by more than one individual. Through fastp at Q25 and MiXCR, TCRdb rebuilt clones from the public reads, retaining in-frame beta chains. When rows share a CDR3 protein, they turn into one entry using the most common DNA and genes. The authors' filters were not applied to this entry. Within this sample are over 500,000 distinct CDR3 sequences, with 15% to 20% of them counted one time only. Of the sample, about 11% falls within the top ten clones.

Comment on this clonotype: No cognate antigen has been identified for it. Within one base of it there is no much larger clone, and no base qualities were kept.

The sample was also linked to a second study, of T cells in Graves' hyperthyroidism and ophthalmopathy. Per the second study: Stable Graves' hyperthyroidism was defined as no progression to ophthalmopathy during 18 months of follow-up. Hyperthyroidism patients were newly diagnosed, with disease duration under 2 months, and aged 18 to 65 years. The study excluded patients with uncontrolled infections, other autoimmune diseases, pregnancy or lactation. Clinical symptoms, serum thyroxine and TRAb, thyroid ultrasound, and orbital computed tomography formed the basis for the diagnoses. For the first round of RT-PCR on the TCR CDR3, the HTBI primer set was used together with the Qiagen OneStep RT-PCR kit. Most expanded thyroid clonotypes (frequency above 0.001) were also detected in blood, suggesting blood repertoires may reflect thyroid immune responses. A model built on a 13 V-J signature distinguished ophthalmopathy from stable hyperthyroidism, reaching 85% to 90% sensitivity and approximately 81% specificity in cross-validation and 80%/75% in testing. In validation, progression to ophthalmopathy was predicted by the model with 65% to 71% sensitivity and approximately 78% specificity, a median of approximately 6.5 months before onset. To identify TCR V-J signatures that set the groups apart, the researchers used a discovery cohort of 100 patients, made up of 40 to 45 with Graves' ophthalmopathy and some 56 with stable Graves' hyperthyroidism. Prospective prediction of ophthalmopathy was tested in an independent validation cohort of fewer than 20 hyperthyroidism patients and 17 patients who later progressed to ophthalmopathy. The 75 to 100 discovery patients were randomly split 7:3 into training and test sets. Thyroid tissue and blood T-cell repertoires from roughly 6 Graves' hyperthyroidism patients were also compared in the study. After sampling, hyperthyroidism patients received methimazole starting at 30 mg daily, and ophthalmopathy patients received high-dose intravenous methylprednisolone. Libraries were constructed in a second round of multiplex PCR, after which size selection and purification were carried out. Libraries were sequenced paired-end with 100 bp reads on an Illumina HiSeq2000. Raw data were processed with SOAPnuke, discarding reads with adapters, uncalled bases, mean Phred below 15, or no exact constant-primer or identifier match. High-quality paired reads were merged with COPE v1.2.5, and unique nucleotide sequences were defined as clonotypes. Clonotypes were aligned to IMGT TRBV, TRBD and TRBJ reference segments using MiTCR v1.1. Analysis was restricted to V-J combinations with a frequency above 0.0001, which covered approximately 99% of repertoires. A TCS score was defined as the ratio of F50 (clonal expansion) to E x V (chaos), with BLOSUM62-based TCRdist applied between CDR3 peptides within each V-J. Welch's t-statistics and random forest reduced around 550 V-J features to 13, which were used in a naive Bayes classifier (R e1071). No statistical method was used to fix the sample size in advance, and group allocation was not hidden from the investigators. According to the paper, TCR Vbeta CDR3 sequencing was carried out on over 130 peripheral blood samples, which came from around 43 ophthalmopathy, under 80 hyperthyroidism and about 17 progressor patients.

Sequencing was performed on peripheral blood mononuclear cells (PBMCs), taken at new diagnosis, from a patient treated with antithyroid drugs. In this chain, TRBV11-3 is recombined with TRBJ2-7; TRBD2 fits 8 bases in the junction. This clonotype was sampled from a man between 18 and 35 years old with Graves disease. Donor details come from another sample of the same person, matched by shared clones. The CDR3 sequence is CASSLDPSGSYEQYF. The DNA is TGTGCCAGCAGCTTAGATCCCAGCGGGAGCTACGAGCAGTACTTC.